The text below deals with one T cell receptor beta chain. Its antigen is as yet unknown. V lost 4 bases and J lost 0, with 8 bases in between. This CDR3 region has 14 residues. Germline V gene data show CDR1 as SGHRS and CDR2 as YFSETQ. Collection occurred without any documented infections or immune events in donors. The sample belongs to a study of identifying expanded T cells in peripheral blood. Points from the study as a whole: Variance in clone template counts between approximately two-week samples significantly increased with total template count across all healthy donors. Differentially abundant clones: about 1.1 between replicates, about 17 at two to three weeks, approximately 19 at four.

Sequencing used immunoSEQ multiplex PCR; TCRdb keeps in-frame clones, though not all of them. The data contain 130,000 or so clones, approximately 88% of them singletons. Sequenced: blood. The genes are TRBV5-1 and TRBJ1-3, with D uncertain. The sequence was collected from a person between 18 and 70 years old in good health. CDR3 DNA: TGCGCCAGCAGCCCCCGGGCCTCTGGAAACACCATATATTTT. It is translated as CASSPRASGNTIYF.